This T cell receptor beta chain was identified during a study of T-cell reconstitution after alpha-beta-depleted transplantation in children. Study results and limitations: At one year after transplant, newly produced T cells mostly accounted for T-cell counts and diversity. It was surviving recipient T cells and thymic progenitors that gave some patients high TCRbeta diversity at day 60. In patients about two months after transplant, alpha-beta T cells reportedly arose from several hundred expanded graft clones.

Of note for this clonotype: The antigen is unknown.

A TCRbeta library incorporating unique molecular identifiers was prepared. TCRdb reanalysed the PCR reads using MiXCR and keeps one entry per CDR3 protein. The table shows about 58,000 distinct CDR3 sequences, with 44% occurring only once. The TCR originated in a male patient between 5 and 17 years old who had a stem cell transplant for acute lymphoblastic leukemia, so the T cells may come from the graft donor. Sample: PBMCs, mostly from graft donor cells, taken 360 days after TCRalphabeta/CD19-depleted stem cell transplant.

The CDR3 reads CASSFGREETQYF. CDR3 nucleotides: TGTGCCAGCAGCTTCGGGAGAGAAGAGACCCAGTACTTC. This sequence joins TRBV5-5 and TRBJ2-5; D is perhaps TRBD2 (6 bases). Trimming took off 2 bases at V and 3 bases at J, with 8 bases between the two ends. Germline CDR1 reads SGHKS; CDR2 reads YYEKEE (reference sequence). The CDR3 consists of 13 residues.